The 4 T cell receptor beta chains below come from one sample, sequenced in a study of chemoradiotherapy in HPV16-positive cancers. Produced via immunoSEQ multiplex PCR; TCRdb's table is partial and in-frame only. The table lists some 10,000 clones, 86% of them singletons, with roughly 2.7% in the top ten. The specimen was blood, collected from a patient who underwent chemoradiotherapy. The source is a human donor with HPV-associated anogenital cancer.

This clone has more than one count but fewer than ten. The CDR3 sequence: CASRWVGDRGAEAFF. CDR3 bases: TGCGCCAGCAGGTGGGTGGGGGACAGGGGGGCTGAAGCTTTCTTT. The V gene is TRBV5-1, the J gene TRBJ1-1, with 11 bases aligning to TRBD1. The CDR3 sequence is 15 residues long. Germline V gene sequence: CDR1 SGHRS, CDR2 YFSETQ. V lost 5 bases and J lost 6; bases outside the gene matches: 9.

The V gene is TRBV4-2, the J gene TRBJ2-2; 8 bases are shared with TRBD1. The length of the CDR3 is 18 residues. V lost 4 bases, J lost 5 bases, and 15 bases stayed unmatched. Per germline, CDR1 LGHNA and CDR2 YNFKEQ. CDR3 DNA: TGTGCCAGCAGCCGCCCAGGGACAGGCGTTTTGAAGACCGGGGAGCTGTTTTTT. Its translation is CASSRPGTGVLKTGELFF.

The chain is built from TRBV10-3 and TRBJ2-3; 11 nucleotides match TRBD1. CDR3 size: 15 residues. The junction had 6 bases not matched to a gene; V was cut back by 7 bases and J by 3 bases. Germline CDR1 is ENHRY and CDR2 is SYGVKD. Here the CDR3 reads CAITRGQGVTDTQYF. CDR3 coding DNA: TGTGCCATCACCCGGGGACAGGGGGTTACAGATACGCAGTATTTT.

The rearrangement joins TRBV7-7 to TRBJ2-2; D could derive from TRBD1 or TRBD2 (5 bases each). This CDR3 region has 15 residues. CDR1 is SSHAT and CDR2 is FNYEAQ in the germline V gene (reference sequence). Trimming removed 1 base from V and 4 bases from J, with 10 bases in between. This CDR3 is CASSLGGAGTGELFF. The CDR3 nucleotides read TGTGCCAGCAGCTTAGGGGGCGCGGGCACCGGGGAGCTGTTTTTT.